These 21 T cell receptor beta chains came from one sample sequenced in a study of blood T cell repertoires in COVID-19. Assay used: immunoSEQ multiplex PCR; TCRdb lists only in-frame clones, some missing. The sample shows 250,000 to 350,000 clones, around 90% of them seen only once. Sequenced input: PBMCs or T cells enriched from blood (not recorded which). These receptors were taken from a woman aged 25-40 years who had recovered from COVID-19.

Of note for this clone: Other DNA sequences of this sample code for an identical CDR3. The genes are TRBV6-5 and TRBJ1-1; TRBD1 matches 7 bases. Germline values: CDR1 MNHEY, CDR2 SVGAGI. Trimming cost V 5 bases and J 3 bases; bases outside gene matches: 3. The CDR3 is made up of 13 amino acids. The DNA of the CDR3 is TGTGCCAGCAGTATCACAGGGGACACTGAAGCTTTCTTT. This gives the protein CASSITGDTEAFF.

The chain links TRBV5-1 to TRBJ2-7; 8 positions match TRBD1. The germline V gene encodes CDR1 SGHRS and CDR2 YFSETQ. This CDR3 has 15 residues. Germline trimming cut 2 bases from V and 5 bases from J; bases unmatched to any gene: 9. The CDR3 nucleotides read TGCGCCAGCAGCTTAATTACCGACAGGGGTCACGAGCAGTACTTC. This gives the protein CASSLITDRGHEQYF.

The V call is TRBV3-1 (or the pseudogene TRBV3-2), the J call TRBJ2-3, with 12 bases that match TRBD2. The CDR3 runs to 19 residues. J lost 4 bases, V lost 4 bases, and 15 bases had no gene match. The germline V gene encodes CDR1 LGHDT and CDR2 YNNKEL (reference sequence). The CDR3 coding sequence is TGTGCCAGCAGCCCGCGGGCTAGCGGGAGGGCCATGGGGGCAGATACGCAGTATTTT. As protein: CASSPRASGRAMGADTQYF.

CDR3: CASSQDEGQGTEAFF. The CDR3, as DNA: TGCGCCAGCAGCCAAGATGAGGGACAGGGTACTGAAGCTTTCTTT. The chain carries TRBV4-1 and TRBJ1-1; 9 bases map to TRBD1. The ends lost 0 bases at V and 5 bases at J; junction bases unmatched: 4. The germline V gene encodes CDR1 MGHRA and CDR2 YSYEKL. The CDR3 spans 15 residues.

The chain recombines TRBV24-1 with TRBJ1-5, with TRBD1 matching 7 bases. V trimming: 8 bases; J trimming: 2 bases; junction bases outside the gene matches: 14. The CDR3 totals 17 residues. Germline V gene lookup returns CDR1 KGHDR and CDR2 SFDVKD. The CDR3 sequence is CATIGQARVLGNQPQHF. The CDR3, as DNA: TGTGCCACCATAGGACAGGCGCGAGTTCTGGGCAATCAGCCCCAGCATTTT.

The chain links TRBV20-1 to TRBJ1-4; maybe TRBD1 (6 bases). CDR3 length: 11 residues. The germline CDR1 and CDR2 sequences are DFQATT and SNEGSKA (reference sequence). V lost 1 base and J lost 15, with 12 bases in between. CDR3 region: CSARVPEGVFF. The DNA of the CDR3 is TGCAGTGCTAGAGTTCCTGAGGGGGTGTTTTTT.

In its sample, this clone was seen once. The CDR3 nucleotides are TGTGCCAGCAGTGATCAGGACAGGGGTCGAATTCAGTACTTC. Protein: CASSDQDRGRIQYF. The V gene is TRBV2, the J gene TRBJ2-4; 9 bases match TRBD1. CDR1 SNHLY and CDR2 FYNNEI come from the germline V gene. V gave up 3 bases and J gave up 10 bases; unmatched junction bases: 7. The CDR3 has 14 residues.

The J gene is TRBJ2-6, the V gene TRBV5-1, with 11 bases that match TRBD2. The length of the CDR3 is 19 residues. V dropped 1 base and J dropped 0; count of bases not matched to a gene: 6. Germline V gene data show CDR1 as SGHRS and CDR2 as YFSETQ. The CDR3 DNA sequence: TGCGCCAGCAGCTTGATGACTAGCGGGATAGGCTCTGGGGCCAACGTCCTGACTTTC. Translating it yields CASSLMTSGIGSGANVLTF.

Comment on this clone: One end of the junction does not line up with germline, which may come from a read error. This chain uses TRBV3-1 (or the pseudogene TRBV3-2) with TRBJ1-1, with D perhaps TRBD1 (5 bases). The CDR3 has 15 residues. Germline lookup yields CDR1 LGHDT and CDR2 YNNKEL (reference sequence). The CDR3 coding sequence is TGTGCCAGCAGCCAAGCCCTGGGGGGTGAAGCTGAGGCTTTCTTT. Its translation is CASSQALGGEAEAFF.

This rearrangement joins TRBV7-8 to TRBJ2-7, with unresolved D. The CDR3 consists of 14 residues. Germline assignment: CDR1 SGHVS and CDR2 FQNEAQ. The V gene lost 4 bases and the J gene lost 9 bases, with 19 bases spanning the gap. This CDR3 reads CASSSILTATGQYF. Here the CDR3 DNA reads TGTGCCAGCAGCTCTATCCTTACTGCTACGGGGCAGTACTTC.

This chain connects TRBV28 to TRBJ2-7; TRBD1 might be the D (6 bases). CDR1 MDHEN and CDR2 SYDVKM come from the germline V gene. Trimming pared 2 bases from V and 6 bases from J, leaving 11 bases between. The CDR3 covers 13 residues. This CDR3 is CASSLGYRAEQYF. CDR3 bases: TGTGCCAGCAGTTTAGGCTACAGGGCCGAGCAGTACTTC.

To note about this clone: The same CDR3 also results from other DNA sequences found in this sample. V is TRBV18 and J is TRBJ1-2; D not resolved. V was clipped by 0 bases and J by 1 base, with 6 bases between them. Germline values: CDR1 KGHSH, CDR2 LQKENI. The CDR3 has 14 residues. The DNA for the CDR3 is TGTGCCAGCTCACCACCCTCAGTTAACTATGGCTACACCTTC. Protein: CASSPPSVNYGYTF.

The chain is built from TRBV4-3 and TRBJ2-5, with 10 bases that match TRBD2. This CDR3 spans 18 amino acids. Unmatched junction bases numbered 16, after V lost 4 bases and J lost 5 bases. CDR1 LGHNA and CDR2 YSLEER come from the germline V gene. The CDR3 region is CASSLVPGERGGLETQYF. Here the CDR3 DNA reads TGCGCCAGCAGCCTCGTTCCAGGTGAGCGGGGGGGCTTGGAGACCCAGTACTTC.

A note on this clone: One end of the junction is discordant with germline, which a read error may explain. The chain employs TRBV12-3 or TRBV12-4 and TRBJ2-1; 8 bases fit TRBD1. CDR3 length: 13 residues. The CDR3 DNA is TGTGCCAGCTGGGGACAGGTCTACGATGAGCAGTTCTTC. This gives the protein CASWGQVYDEQFF.

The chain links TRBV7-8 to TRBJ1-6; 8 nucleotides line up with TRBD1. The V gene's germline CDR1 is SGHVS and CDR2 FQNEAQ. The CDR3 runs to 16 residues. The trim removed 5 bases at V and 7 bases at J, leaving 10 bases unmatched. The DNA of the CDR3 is TGTGCCAGCAGCATGTGGACAGGGCTGGTAAATTCACCCCTCCACTTT. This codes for CASSMWTGLVNSPLHF.

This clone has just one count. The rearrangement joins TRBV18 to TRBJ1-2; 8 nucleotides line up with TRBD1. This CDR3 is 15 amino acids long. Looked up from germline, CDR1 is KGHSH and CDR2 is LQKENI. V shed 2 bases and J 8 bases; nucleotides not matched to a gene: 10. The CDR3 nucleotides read TGTGCCAGCTCACCAACATATCAGGGGGCATTGGGCTACACCTTC. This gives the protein CASSPTYQGALGYTF.

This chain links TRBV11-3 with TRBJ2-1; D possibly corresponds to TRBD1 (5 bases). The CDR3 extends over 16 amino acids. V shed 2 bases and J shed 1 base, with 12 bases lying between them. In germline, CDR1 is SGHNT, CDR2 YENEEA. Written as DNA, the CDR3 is TGTGCCAGCAGCTTAATAGCAGGGCTATCCTACAATGAGCAGTTCTTC. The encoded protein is CASSLIAGLSYNEQFF.

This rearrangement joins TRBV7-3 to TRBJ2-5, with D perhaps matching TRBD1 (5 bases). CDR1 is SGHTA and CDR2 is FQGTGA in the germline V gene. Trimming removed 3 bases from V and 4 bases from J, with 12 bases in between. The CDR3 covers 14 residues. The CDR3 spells CASSFGGAGETQYF. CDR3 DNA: TGTGCCAGCAGCTTCGGTGGGGCCGGAGAGACCCAGTACTTC.

CDR3 region: CASSGYPWGIGLAYNEQFF. The CDR3 DNA follows: TGTGCCAGCAGTGGGTACCCCTGGGGGATTGGACTAGCCTACAATGAGCAGTTCTTC. The chain employs TRBV2 and TRBJ2-1, with 7 bases lining up with TRBD2. The germline CDR1 and CDR2 sequences are SNHLY and FYNNEI. The V and J ends lost 4 bases and 2 bases, in that order; junction bases with no gene match: 17. CDR3 length: 19 amino acids. The full variable domain, its missing parts supplied by reference TRBV2 and TRBJ2-1, is EPEVTQTPSHQVTQMGQEVILRCVPISNHLYFYWYRQILGQKVEFLVSFYNNEISEKSEIFDDQFSVERPDGSNFTLKIRSTKLEDSAMYFCASSGYPWGIGLAYNEQFFGPGTRLTVL.

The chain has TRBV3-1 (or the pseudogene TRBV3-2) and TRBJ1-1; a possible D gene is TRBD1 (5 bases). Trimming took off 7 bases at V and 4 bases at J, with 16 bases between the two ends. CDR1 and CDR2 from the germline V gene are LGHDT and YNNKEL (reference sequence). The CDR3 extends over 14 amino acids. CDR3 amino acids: CASNWGRAATEAFF. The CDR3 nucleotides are TGTGCCAGCAACTGGGGGAGGGCGGCCACTGAAGCTTTCTTT.

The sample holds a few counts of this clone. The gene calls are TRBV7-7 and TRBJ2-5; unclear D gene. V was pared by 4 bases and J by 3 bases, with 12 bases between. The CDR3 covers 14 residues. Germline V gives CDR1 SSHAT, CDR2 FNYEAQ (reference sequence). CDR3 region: CASSSSPIEETQYF. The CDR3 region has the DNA TGTGCCAGCAGCTCGAGCCCAATTGAAGAGACCCAGTACTTC.